These T cell receptor beta chains were read from a single sample in a study of cytomegalovirus exposure and HLA in healthy donors. Libraries were prepared by immunoSEQ multiplex PCR; TCRdb keeps only in-frame clonotypes and omits some of them. The sample includes about 180,000 clones, more than 65% seen only once; the top ten take under 1.5%. Material for sequencing was PBMCs. Receptors originate from a girl aged 2-10 years in good health and CMV-seropositive. CDR3s include the opening cysteine and the closing phenylalanine or tryptophan. D genes are given only for firm matches. Clone size is not always given. Where it is, it says once, few, many or a class for expanded clones.

len	abundance	d_gene	j_gene	v_gene	CDR3aa	CDR3nt
17	NA	NA	TRBJ2-3	TRBV25-1	CASSEFLSLSRTDTQYF	TGTGCCAGCAGTGAATTCCTTTCTCTTAGTCGGACAGATACGCAGTATTTT
12	few	NA	TRBJ1-5	TRBV28	CASSLAGQPQHF	TGTGCCAGCAGTTTGGCGGGACAGCCCCAGCATTTT
16	NA	NA	TRBJ2-3	TRBV6-5	CASSYSKASARDTQYF	TGTGCCAGCAGTTACTCGAAGGCTAGCGCTAGAGATACGCAGTATTTT
16	NA	TRBD1	TRBJ2-1	TRBV5-6	CASSLGGTGSYNEQFF	TGTGCCAGCAGCTTGGGAGGGACAGGGTCCTACAATGAGCAGTTCTTC
14	few	NA	TRBJ2-3	TRBV7-3	CASSLDITSDTQYF	TGTGCCAGCAGCTTAGATATTACTTCAGATACGCAGTATTTT
13	NA	NA	TRBJ1-2	TRBV6-5	CASTPGRDYGYTF	TGTGCCAGCACTCCTGGCAGGGACTATGGCTACACCTTC
14	NA	TRBD1	TRBJ1-1	TRBV2	CASSSDRGLAEAFF	TGTGCCAGCAGTTCCGACAGGGGGTTGGCTGAAGCTTTCTTT
19	NA	TRBD2	TRBJ2-4	TRBV28	CASSLGLAGGMLAKNIQYF	TGTGCCAGCAGTTTAGGTCTAGCGGGAGGGATGCTAGCCAAAAACATTCAGTACTTC
15	NA	TRBD2	TRBJ2-1	TRBV6-4	CASSDRLAGYNEQFF	TGTGCCAGCAGTGACAGGCTAGCGGGGTACAATGAGCAGTTCTTC
13	NA	NA	TRBJ2-7	TRBV11-1	CASSLSGASTQYF	TGTGCCAGCAGCTTAAGTGGGGCTTCGACGCAGTACTTC
16	NA	TRBD1	TRBJ1-4	TRBV14	CASSQVRGTGDEKLFF	TGTGCCAGCAGCCAAGTTCGGGGGACAGGGGACGAAAAACTGTTTTTT
16	NA	NA	TRBJ2-2	TRBV9	CASSDIAALNTGELFF	TGTGCCAGCAGCGATATAGCGGCACTGAACACCGGGGAGCTGTTTTTT
15	NA	NA	TRBJ2-1	TRBV7-2	CASSSPGPRFNEQFF	TGTGCCAGCAGCTCCCCAGGGCCTCGTTTCAATGAGCAGTTCTTC
16	NA	TRBD1	TRBJ2-2	TRBV2	CASSNRQGAVTGELFF	TGTGCCAGCAGTAATAGACAGGGGGCTGTTACCGGGGAGCTGTTTTTT
15	NA	TRBD1	TRBJ1-2	TRBV28	CASRTSGQGIYGYTF	TGTGCCAGCAGGACCTCGGGACAGGGGATCTATGGCTACACCTTC
11	few	NA	TRBJ1-1	TRBV9	CASSPAGGAFF	TGTGCCAGCAGCCCAGCGGGGGGAGCTTTCTTT
13	NA	NA	TRBJ2-7	TRBV2	CAGLQAAAYEQYF	TGTGCCGGGTTACAGGCGGCGGCCTACGAGCAGTACTTC
15	NA	TRBD1	TRBJ1-2	TRBV6-5	CASSYSSDRGSRYTF	TGTGCCAGCAGTTACTCTTCGGACAGGGGGAGTAGGTACACCTTC
16	NA	TRBD2	TRBJ2-3	TRBV28	CASSLGTSEEADTQYF	TGTGCCAGCAGCCTTGGGACTAGCGAAGAGGCGGATACGCAGTATTTT
13	NA	NA	TRBJ1-1	TRBV29-1	CSVGRSSNTEAFF	TGCAGCGTTGGTCGGAGCTCGAACACTGAAGCTTTCTTT
15	NA	NA	TRBJ1-2	TRBV28	CASTPLRVRLYGYTF	TGTGCCAGCACTCCCCTTCGGGTTAGGCTCTATGGCTACACCTTC
14	NA	NA	TRBJ1-4	TRBV18	CASSPTEPTEKLFF	TGTGCCAGCTCACCTACAGAACCCACTGAAAAACTGTTTTTT
16	NA	NA	TRBJ2-7	TRBV6-1	CASSESDYTGAYEQYF	TGTGCCAGCAGTGAAAGTGACTATACGGGGGCCTACGAGCAGTACTTC
18	NA	TRBD2	TRBJ2-1	TRBV4-1	CASSQVPLTSGRRSEQFF	TGCGCCAGCAGCCAAGTCCCGCTGACTAGCGGGAGAAGGAGTGAGCAGTTCTTC
17	NA	TRBD2	TRBJ2-7	TRBV5-5	CASSVGLAGVGSYEQYF	TGTGCCAGCAGTGTGGGACTAGCGGGAGTCGGTTCCTACGAGCAGTACTTC
15	NA	NA	TRBJ2-3	TRBV11-3	CASSASGRLSDTQYF	TGTGCCAGCAGCGCCTCAGGGAGGTTATCAGATACGCAGTATTTT
12	NA	TRBD1	TRBJ1-2	TRBV5-6	CASSFGQGGYTF	TGTGCCAGCAGCTTCGGACAGGGTGGCTACACCTTC
14	NA	NA	TRBJ2-1	TRBV6-6	CASSYSDSGNEQFF	TGTGCCAGCAGTTACTCCGACAGTGGCAATGAGCAGTTCTTC
17	NA	NA	TRBJ1-5	TRBV4-2	CASSQGADSGGNQPQHF	TGTGCCAGCAGCCAAGGAGCAGACAGCGGGGGCAATCAGCCCCAGCATTTT
14	NA	TRBD2	TRBJ2-7	TRBV2	CASSPSGRDCEQYF	TGTGCCAGCAGCCCTAGCGGGAGGGACTGCGAGCAGTACTTC
15	NA	NA	TRBJ1-4	TRBV30	CAWSTPRGTNEKLFF	TGTGCCTGGAGTACCCCTAGGGGTACTAATGAAAAACTGTTTTTT
17	NA	TRBD2	TRBJ2-3	TRBV4-1	CASSQMGLAGQADTQYF	TGCGCCAGCAGCCAAATGGGACTAGCGGGACAAGCAGATACGCAGTATTTT